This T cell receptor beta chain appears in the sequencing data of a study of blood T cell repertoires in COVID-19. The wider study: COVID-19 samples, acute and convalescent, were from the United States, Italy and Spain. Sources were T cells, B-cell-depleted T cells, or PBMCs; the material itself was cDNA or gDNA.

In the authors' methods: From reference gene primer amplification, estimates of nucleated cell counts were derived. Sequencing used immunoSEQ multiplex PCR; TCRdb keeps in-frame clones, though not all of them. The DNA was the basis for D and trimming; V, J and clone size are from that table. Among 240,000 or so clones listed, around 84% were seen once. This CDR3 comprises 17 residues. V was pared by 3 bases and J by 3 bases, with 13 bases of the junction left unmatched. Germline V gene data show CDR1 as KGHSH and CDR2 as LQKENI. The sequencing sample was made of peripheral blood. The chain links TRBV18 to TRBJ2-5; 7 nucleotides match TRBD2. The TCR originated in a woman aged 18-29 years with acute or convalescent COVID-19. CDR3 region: CASSPPLRLAVKETQYF. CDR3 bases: TGTGCCAGCTCACCTCCTCTGCGGCTAGCGGTAAAAGAGACCCAGTACTTC.